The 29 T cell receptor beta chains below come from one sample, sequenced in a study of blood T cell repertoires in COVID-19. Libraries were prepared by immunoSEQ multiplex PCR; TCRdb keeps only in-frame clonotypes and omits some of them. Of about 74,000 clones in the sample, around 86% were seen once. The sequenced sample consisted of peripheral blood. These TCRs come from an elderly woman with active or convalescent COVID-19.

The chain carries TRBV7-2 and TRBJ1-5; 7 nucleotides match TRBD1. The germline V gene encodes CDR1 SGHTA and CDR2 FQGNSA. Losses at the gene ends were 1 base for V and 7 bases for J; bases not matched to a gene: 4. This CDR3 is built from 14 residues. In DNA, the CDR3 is TGTGCCAGCAGCTTAGAGGGGGCAGGGCAGCCCCAGCATTTT. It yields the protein CASSLEGAGQPQHF. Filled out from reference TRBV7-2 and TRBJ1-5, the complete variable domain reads GAGVSQSPSNKVTEKGKDVELRCDPISGHTALYWYRQSLGQGLEFLIYFQGNSAPDKSGLPSDRFSAERTGGSVSTLTIQRTQQEDSAVYLCASSLEGAGQPQHFGDGTRLSIL.

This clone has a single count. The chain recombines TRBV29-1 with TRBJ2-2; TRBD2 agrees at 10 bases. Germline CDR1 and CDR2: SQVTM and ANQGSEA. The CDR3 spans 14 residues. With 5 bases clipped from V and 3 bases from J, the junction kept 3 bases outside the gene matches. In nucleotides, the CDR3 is TGCAGCGTTTCTAGCGGGGGCTACACCGGGGAGCTGTTTTTT. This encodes CSVSSGGYTGELFF.

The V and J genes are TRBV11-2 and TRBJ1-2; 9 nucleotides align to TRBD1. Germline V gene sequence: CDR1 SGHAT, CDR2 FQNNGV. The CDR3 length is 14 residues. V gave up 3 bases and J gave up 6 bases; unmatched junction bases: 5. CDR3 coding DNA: TGTGCCAGCAGCTTGGACAGGGGAGGGGATGGCTACACCTTC. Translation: CASSLDRGGDGYTF. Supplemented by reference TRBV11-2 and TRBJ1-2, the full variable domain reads EAGVAQSPRYKIIEKRQSVAFWCNPISGHATLYWYQQILGQGPKLLIQFQNNGVVDDSQLPKDRFSAERLKGVDSTLKIQPAKLEDSAVYLCASSLDRGGDGYTFGSGTRLTVV.

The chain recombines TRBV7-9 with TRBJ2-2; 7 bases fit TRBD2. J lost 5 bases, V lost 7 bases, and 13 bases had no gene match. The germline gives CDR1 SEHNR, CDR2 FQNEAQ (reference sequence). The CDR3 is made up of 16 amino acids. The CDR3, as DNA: TGTGCCAGCACCATCTTGGGGCGGGGGATTACCGGGGAGCTGTTTTTT. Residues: CASTILGRGITGELFF.

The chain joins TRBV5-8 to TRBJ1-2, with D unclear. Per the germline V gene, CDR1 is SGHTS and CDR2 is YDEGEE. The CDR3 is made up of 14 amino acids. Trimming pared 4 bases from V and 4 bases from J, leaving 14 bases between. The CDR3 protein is CASSGTGWVYGYTF. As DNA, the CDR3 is TGTGCCAGCAGCGGAACGGGGTGGGTCTATGGCTACACCTTC.

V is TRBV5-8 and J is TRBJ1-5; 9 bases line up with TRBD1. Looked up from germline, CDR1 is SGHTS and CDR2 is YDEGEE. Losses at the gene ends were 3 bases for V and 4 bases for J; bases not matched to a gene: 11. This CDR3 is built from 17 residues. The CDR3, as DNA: TGTGCCAGCAGCTCTACCTACAGGGGGCTCAGGAATCAGCCCCAGCATTTT. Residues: CASSSTYRGLRNQPQHF.

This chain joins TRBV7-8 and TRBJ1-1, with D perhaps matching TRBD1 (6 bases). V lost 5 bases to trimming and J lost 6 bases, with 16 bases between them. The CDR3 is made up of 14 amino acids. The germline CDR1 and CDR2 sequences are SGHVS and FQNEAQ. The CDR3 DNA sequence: TGTGCCAGCAGCCCGTCCCTACAGGGCGCTGAAGCTTTCTTT. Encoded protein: CASSPSLQGAEAFF.

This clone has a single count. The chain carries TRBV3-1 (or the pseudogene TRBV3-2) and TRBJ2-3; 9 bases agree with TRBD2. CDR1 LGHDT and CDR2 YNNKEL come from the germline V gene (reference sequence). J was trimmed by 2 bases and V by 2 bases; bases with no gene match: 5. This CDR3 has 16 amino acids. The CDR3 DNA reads TGTGCCAGCAGCCAAACAGCGGGGGGTCACACAGATACGCAGTATTTT. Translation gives CASSQTAGGHTDTQYF.

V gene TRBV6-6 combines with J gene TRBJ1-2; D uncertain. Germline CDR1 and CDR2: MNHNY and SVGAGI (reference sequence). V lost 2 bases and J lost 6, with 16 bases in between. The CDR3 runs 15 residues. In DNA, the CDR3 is TGTGCCAGCAGTTACACTGAGCCAGGAACCAATGGCTACACCTTC. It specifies CASSYTEPGTNGYTF.

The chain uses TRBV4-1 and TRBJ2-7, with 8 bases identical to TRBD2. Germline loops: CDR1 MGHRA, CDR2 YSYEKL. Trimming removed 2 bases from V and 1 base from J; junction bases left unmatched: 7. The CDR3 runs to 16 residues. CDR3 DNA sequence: TGCGCCAGCAGCCAAACGCTCTCGGGAGGGTCCTACGAGCAGTACTTC. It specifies CASSQTLSGGSYEQYF.

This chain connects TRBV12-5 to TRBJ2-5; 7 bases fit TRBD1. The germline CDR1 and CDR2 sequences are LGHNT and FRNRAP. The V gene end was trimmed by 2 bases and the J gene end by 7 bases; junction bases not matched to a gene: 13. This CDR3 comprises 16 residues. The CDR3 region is CASGLMTGQAVGTQYF. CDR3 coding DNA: TGTGCTAGTGGTTTGATGACTGGACAGGCCGTGGGGACCCAGTACTTC.

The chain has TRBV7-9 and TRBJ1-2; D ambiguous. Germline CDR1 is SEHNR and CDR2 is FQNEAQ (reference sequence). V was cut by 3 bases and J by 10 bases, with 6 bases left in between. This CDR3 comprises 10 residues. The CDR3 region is CASSFSNYTF. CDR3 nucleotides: TGTGCCAGCAGCTTCAGTAACTACACCTTC.

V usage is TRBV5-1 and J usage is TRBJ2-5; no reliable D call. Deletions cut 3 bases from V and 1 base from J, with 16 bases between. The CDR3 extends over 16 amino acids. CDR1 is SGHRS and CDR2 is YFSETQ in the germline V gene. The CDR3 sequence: CASSSATVGRQETQYF. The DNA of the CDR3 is TGCGCCAGCAGCTCCGCTACGGTGGGCCGCCAAGAGACCCAGTACTTC.

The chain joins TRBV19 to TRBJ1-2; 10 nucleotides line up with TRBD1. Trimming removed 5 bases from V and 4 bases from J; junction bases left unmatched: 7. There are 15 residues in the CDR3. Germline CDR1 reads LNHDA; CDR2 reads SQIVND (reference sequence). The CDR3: CASSLGTGVGYGYTF. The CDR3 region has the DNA TGTGCCAGTAGTCTGGGGACAGGGGTAGGCTATGGCTACACCTTC.

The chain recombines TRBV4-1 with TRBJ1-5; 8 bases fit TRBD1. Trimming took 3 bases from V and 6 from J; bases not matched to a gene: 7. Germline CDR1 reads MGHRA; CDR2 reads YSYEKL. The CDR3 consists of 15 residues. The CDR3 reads CASSHPDRAGQPQHF. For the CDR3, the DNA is TGCGCCAGCAGCCATCCGGACAGGGCGGGTCAGCCCCAGCATTTT.

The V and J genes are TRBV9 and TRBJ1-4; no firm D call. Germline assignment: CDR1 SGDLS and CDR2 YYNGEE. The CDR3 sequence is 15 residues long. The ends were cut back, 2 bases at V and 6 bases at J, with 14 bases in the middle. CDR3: CASSVDGVEDEKLFF. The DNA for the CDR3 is TGTGCCAGCAGCGTTGACGGGGTGGAGGATGAAAAACTGTTTTTT.

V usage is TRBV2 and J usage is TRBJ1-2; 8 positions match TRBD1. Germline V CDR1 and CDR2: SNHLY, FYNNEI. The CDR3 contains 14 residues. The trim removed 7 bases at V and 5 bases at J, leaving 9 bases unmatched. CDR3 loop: CASTPSTGDYGYTF. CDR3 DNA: TGTGCCAGCACCCCTTCGACAGGGGATTATGGCTACACCTTC.

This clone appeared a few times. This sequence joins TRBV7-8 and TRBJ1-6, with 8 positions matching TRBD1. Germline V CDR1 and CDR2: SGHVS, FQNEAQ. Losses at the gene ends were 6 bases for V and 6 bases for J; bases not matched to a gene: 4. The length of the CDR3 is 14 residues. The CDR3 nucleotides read TGTGCCAGCAGACAAGGACAGGGTAATTCACCCCTCCACTTT. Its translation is CASRQGQGNSPLHF.

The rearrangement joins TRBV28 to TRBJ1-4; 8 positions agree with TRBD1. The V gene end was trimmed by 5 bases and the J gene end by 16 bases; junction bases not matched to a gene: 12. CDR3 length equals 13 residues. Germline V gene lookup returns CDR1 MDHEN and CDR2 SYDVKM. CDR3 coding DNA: TGTGCCAGCAGTCCCAGGCGGGGGACAGGCCGGTTTTTT. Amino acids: CASSPRRGTGRFF.

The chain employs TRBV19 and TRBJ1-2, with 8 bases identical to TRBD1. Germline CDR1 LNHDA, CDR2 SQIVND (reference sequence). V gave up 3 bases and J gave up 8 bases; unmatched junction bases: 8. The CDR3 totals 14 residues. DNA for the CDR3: TGTGCCAGTAGTATCCAGGGGGCGGAGCGGGGCTACACCTTC. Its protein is CASSIQGAERGYTF.

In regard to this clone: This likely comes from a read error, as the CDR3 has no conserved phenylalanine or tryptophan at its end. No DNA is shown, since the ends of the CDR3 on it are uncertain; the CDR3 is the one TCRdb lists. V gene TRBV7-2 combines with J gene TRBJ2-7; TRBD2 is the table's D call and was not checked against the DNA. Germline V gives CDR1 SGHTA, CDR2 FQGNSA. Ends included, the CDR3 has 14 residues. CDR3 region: CASSPRPLAGGPTY.

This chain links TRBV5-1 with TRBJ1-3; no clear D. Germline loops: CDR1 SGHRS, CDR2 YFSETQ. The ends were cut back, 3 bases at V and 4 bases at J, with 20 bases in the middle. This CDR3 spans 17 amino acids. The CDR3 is CASSSTTTDRGGNTIYF. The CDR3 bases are TGCGCCAGCAGCTCGACTACCACAGACCGAGGGGGAAACACCATATATTTT.

The CDR3 coding sequence is TGTGCCAGCCCTGCAACGGGGACACGGCTAACTTATGGCTACACCTTC. It specifies CASPATGTRLTYGYTF. The chain has TRBV2 and TRBJ1-2; possible D gene TRBD1, 6 bases. CDR3 length equals 16 residues. Trimming took 8 bases from V and 5 from J, leaving 24 bases between them. Looked up from germline, CDR1 is SNHLY and CDR2 is FYNNEI.

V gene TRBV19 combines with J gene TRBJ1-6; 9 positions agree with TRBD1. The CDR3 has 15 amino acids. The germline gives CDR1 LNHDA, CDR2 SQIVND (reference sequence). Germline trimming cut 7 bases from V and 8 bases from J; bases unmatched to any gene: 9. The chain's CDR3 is CASIWGGQGDSPLHF. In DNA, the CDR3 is TGTGCCAGTATATGGGGGGGACAGGGAGATTCACCCCTCCACTTT.

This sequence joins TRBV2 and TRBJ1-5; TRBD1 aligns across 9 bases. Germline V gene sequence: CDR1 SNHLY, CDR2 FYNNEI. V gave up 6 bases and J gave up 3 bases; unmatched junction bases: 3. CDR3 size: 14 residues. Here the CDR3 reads CASRGTGNNQPQHF. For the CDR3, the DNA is TGTGCCAGCAGAGGGACAGGGAACAATCAGCCCCAGCATTTT. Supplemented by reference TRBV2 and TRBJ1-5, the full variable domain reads EPEVTQTPSHQVTQMGQEVILRCVPISNHLYFYWYRQILGQKVEFLVSFYNNEISEKSEIFDDQFSVERPDGSNFTLKIRSTKLEDSAMYFCASRGTGNNQPQHFGDGTRLSIL.

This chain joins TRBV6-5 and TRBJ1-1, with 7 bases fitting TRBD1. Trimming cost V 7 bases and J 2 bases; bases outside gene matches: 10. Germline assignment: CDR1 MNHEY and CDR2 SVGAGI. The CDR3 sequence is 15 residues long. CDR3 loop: CASIPPRTGNTEAFF. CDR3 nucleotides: TGTGCCAGCATTCCTCCTCGGACAGGAAACACTGAAGCTTTCTTT.

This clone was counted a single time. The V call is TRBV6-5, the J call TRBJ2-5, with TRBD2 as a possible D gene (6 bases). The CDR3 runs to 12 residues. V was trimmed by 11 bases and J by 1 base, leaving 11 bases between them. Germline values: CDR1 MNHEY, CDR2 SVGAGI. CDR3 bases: TGTGCCTGCCGGGACTTCCAAGAGACCCAGTACTTC. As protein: CACRDFQETQYF.

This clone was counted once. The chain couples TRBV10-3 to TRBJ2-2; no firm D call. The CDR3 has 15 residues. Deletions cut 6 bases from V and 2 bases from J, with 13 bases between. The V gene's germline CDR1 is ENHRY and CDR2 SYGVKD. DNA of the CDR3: TGTGCCATCAGCTCTGACAAGCTTAACACCGGGGAGCTGTTTTTT. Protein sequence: CAISSDKLNTGELFF.

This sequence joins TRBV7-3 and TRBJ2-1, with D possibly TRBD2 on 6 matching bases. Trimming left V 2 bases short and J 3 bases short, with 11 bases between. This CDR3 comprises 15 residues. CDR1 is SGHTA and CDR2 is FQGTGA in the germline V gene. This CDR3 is CASSLAGTSYNEQFF. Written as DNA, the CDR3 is TGTGCCAGCAGCTTAGCGGGGACCAGCTACAATGAGCAGTTCTTC.